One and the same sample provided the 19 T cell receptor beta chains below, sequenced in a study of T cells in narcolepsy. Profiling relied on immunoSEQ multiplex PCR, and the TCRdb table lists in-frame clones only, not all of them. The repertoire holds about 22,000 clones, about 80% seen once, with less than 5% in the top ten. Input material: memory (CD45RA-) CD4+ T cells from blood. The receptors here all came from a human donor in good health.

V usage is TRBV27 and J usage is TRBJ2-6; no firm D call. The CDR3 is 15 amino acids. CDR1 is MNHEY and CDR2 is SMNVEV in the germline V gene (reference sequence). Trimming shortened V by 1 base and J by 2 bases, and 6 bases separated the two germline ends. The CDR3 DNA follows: TGTGCCAGCAGTTTATTCGCCACTGGGGCCAACGTCCTGACTTTC. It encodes CASSLFATGANVLTF.

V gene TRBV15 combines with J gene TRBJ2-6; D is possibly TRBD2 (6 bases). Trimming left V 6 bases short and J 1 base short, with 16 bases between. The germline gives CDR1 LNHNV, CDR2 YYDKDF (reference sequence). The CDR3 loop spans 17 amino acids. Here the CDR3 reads CATSDAGSPSGANVLTF. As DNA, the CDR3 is TGTGCCACCAGTGACGCGGGATCCCCTTCTGGGGCCAACGTCCTGACTTTC.

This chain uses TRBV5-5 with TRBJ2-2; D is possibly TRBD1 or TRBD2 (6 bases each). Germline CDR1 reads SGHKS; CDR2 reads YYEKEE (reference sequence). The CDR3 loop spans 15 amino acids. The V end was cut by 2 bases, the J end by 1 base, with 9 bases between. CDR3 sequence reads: CASSFGGGNTGELFF. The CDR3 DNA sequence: TGTGCCAGCAGCTTCGGGGGCGGGAACACCGGGGAGCTGTTTTTT.

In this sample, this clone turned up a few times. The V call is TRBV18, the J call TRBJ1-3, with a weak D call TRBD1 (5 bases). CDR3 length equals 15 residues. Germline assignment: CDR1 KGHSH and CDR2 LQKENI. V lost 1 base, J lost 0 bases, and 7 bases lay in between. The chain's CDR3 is CASSPRGGSGNTIYF. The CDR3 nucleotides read TGTGCCAGCTCACCACGGGGGGGCTCTGGAAACACCATATATTTT. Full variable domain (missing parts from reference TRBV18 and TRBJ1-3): NAGVMQNPRHLVRRRGQEARLRCSPMKGHSHVYWYRQLPEEGLKFMVYLQKENIIDESGMPKERFSAEFPKEGPSILRIQQVVRGDSAAYFCASSPRGGSGNTIYFGEGSWLTVV.

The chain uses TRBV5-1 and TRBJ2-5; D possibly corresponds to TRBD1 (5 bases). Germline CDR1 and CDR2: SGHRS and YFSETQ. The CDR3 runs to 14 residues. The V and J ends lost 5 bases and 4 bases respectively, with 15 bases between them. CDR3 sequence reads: CASSLGVPGETQYF. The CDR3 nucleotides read TGCGCCAGCAGTTTAGGGGTTCCGGGAGAGACCCAGTACTTC. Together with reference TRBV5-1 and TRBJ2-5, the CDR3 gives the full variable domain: KAGVTQTPRYLIKTRGQQVTLSCSPISGHRSVSWYQQTPGQGLQFLFEYFSETQRNKGNFPGRFSGRQFSNSRSEMNVSTLELGDSALYLCASSLGVPGETQYFGPGTRLLVL.

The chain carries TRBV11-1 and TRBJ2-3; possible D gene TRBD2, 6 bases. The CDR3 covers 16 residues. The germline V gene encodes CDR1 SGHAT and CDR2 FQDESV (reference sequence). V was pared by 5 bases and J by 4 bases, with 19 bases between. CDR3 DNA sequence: TGTGCCAGCAGCGGGGGTAATGGCGGGGCCCCAGATACGCAGTATTTT. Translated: CASSGGNGGAPDTQYF.

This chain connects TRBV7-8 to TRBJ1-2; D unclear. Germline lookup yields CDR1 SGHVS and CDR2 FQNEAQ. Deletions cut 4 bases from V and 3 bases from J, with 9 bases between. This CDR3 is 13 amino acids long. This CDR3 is CASSYRLDYGYTF. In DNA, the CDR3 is TGTGCCAGCAGCTACCGATTGGACTATGGCTACACCTTC.

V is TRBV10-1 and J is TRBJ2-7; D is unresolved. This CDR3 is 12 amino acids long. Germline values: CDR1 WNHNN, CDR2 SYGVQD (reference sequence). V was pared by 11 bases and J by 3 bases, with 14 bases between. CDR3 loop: CAQNLEIYEQYF. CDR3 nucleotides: TGCGCCCAAAACTTAGAAATCTACGAGCAGTACTTC.

CDR3 sequence reads: CASSIAGFRDSNQPQHF. As DNA, the CDR3 is TGTGCCAGTAGTATAGCAGGGTTCCGAGATAGCAATCAGCCCCAGCATTTT. V gene TRBV19 combines with J gene TRBJ1-5, with a possible D match to TRBD1 (5 bases). With 1 base removed from V and 0 bases from J, the gap between germline ends came to 13 bases. Germline V gives CDR1 LNHDA, CDR2 SQIVND (reference sequence). There are 17 residues in the CDR3.

The CDR3 coding sequence is TGCGCCAGCAGCCAAGACGTCAGGGCTAACTATGGCTACACCTTC. It translates to CASSQDVRANYGYTF. The chain has TRBV4-3 and TRBJ1-2; a possible D gene is TRBD1 (5 bases). Germline V lookup: CDR1 LGHNA, CDR2 YSLEER. V was pared by 0 bases and J by 0 bases, with 8 bases between. CDR3 length: 15 residues.

The CDR3 DNA reads as TGTGCCAGCAGCTTAGGGGGGCCGGTAGATACGCAGTATTTT. Amino acid sequence: CASSLGGPVDTQYF. The genes are TRBV11-2 and TRBJ2-3, with D possibly matching TRBD1 (6 bases). The CDR3 consists of 14 residues. Trimming took off 1 base at V and 5 bases at J, with 10 bases between the two ends. The V gene's germline CDR1 is SGHAT and CDR2 FQNNGV.

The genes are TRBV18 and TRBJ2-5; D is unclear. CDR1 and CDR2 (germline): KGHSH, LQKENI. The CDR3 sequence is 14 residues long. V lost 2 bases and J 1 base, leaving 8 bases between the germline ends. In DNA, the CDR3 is TGTGCCAGCTCACCAAGAACCACCCAAGAGACCCAGTACTTC. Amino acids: CASSPRTTQETQYF.

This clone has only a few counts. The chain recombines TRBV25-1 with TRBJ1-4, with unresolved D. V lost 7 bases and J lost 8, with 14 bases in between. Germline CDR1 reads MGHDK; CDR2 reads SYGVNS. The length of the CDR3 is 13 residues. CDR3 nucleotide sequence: TGTGCCAGCAAATTGGGGAGTGGCGAAAAACTGTTTTTT. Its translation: CASKLGSGEKLFF.

The CDR3 protein is CASSSGGAQYF. CDR3 DNA: TGTGCCAGCAGCTCAGGGGGCGCCCAGTACTTC. This chain uses TRBV5-6 with TRBJ2-7; 8 nucleotides align to TRBD1. This CDR3 has 11 amino acids. CDR1 SGHDT and CDR2 YYEEEE come from the germline V gene. Trimming at V came to 3 bases and at J to 10 bases, leaving 3 bases not matched to a gene.

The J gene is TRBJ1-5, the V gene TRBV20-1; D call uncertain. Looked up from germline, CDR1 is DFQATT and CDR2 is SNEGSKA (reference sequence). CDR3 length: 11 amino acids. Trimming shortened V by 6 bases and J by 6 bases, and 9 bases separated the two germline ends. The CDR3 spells CSAPLGQPQHF. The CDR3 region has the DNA TGCAGTGCCCCTTTAGGTCAGCCCCAGCATTTT.

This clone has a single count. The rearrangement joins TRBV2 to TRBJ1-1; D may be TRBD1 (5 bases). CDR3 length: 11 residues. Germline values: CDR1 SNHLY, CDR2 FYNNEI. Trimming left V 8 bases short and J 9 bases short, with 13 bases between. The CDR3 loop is CASAPGSQAFF. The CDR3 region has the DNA TGTGCCAGCGCCCCAGGGTCTCAAGCTTTCTTT.

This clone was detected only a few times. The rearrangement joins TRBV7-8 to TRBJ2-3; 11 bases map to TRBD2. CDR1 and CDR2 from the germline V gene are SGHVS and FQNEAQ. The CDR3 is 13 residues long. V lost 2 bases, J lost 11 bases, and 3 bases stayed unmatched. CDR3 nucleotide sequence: TGTGCCAGCAGCTTAATCCTAGCGGGGGGGCAGTATTTT. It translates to CASSLILAGGQYF.

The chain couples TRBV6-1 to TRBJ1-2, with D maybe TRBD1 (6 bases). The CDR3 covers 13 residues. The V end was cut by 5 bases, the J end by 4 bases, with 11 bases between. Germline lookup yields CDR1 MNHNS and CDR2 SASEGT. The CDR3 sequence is CASSKQGGYGYTF. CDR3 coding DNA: TGTGCCAGCAGTAAACAGGGTGGCTATGGCTACACCTTC.

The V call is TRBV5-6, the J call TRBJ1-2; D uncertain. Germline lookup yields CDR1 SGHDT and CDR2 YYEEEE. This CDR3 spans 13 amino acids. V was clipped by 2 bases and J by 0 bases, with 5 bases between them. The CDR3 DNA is TGTGCCAGCAGCTTAGGGACTAACTATGGCTACACCTTC. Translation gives CASSLGTNYGYTF.